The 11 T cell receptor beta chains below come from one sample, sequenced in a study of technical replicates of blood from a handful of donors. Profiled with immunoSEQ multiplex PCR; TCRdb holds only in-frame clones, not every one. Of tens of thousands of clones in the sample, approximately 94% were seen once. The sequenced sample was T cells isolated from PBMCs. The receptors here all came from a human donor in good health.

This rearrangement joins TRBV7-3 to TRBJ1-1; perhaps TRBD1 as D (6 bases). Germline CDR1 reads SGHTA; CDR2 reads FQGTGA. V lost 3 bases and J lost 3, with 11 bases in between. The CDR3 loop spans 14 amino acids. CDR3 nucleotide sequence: TGTGCCAGCAGCTTCTCGGACAGTCACACTGAAGCTTTCTTT. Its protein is CASSFSDSHTEAFF.

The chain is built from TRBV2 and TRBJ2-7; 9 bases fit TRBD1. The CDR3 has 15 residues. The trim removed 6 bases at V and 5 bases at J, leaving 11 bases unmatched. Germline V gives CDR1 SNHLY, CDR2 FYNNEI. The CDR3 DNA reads TGTGCCAGCAGCGTACAGGGGGCGGCCCCCCACGAGCAGTACTTC. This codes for CASSVQGAAPHEQYF.

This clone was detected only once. The DNA of the CDR3 is TGTGCCTGGAGTCCTTCCTGGCGGGCACTAAGGGCCTACAATGAGCAGTTCTTC. This gives the protein CAWSPSWRALRAYNEQFF. The chain links TRBV30 to TRBJ2-1; D perhaps matches TRBD2 (5 bases). Trimming stripped 2 bases from V and 2 bases from J, with 22 bases between. CDR3 length equals 18 residues. In germline, CDR1 is GTSNPN, CDR2 SVGIG (reference sequence).

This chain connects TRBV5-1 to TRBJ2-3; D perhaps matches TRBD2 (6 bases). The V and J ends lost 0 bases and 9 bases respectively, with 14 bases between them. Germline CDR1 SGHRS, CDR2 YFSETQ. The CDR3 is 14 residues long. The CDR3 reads CASSLGGGDRTQYF. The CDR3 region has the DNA TGCGCCAGCAGCTTGGGCGGAGGGGATCGCACGCAGTATTTT.

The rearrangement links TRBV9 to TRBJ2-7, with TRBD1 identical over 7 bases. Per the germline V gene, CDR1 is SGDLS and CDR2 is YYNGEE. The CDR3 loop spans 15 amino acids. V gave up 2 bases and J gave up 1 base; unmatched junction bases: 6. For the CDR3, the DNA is TGTGCCAGCAGCGTCGGGACAGCAAATTCCTACGAGCAGTACTTC. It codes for CASSVGTANSYEQYF.

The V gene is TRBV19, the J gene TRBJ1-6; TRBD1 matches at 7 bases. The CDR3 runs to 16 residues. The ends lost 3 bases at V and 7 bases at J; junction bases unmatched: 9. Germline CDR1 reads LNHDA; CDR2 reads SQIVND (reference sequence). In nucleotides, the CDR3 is TGTGCCAGTAGTATCGTCTGGGACAGAGAAAATTCACCCCTCCACTTT. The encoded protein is CASSIVWDRENSPLHF.

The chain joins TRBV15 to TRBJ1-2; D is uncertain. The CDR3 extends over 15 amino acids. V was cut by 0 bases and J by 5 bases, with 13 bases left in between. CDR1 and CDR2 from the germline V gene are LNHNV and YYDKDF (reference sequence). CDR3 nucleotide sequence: TGTGCCACCAGCAGAGATCGGAAAGGCGGGTATGGCTACACCTTC. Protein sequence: CATSRDRKGGYGYTF.

CDR3 region: CASSDWRSSYEQYF. DNA for the CDR3: TGTGCCAGCAGTGATTGGAGGTCCTCCTACGAGCAGTACTTC. V is TRBV25-1 and J is TRBJ2-7; weak D call: TRBD2 (5 bases). This CDR3 has 14 amino acids. The V gene's germline CDR1 is MGHDK and CDR2 SYGVNS. Trimming left V 3 bases short and J 0 bases short, with 9 bases between.

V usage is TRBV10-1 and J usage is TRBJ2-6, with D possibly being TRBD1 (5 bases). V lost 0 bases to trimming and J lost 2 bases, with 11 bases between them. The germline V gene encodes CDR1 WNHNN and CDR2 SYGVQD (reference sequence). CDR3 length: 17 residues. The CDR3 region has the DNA TGCGCCAGCAGTGAGTCGATCTCCAGGGCTGGGGCCAACGTCCTGACTTTC. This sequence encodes CASSESISRAGANVLTF.

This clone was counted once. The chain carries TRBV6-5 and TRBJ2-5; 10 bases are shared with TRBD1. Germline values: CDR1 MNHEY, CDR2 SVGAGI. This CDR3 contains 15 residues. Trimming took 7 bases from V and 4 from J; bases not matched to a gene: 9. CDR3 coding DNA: TGTGCCAGCACCCGGGACAGGGGTTTGTTAGAGACCCAGTACTTC. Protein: CASTRDRGLLETQYF.

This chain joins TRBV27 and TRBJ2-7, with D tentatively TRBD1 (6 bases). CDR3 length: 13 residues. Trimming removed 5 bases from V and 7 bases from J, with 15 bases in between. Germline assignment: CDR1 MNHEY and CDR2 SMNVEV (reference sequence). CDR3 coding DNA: TGTGCCAGCAGTCCGTCCGACAGGCTGGAGCAGTACTTC. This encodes CASSPSDRLEQYF.